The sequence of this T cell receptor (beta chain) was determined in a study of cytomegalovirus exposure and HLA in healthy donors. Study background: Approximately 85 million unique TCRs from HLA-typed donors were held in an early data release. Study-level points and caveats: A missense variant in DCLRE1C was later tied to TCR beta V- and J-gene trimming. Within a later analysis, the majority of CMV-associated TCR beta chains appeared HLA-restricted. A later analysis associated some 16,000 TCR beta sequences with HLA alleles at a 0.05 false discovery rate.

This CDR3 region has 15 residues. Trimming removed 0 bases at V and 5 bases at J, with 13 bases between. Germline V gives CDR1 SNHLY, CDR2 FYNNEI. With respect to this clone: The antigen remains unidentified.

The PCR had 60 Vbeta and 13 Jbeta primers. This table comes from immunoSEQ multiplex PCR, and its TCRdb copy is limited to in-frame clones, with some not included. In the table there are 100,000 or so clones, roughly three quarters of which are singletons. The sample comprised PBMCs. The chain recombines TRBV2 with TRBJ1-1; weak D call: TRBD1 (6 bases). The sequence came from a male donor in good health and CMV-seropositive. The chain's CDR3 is CASSEALLGGTEAFF. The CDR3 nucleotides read TGTGCCAGCAGTGAAGCGCTGTTAGGGGGAACTGAAGCTTTCTTT.